Sequencing of this T cell receptor (beta chain) was carried out in a study of PD-1 blockade in classical Hodgkin lymphoma. CDR1 is MNHEY and CDR2 is SVGAGI in the germline V gene. V was shortened by 6 bases and J by 0 bases, with 11 bases between the two germline ends. This CDR3 contains 14 residues. This clone occurred once. Measured with immunoSEQ multiplex PCR; TCRdb has only the in-frame clones, and not every one. This table has fewer than 35,000 clones, more than 85% appearing once. Sample time point: cycle 4 day 1 (C4D1), after less than 7 weeks of nivolumab. Exposure to brentuximab vedotin varied, and each patient had relapsed following autologous stem cell transplantation. Investigators isolated CD4+ T cells from thawed PBMCs through magnetic negative selection.

The V gene is TRBV6-5, the J gene TRBJ1-2, with no clear D. The TCR originated in a human donor with classical Hodgkin lymphoma. Sequenced material: CD4+ T cells from blood, taken before the fourth cycle of nivolumab. DNA of the CDR3: TGTGCCAGCAGCCCAGCGCCTACTAACTATGGCTACACCTTC. Translating gives CASSPAPTNYGYTF.